This T cell receptor (beta chain) is from a study of T cell changes during pregnancy in multiple sclerosis. Using immunoSEQ multiplex PCR, the repertoire was profiled, and TCRdb retains in-frame clones only, with some absent. The sample lists 30,000 or so clones, around 85% occurring once. This CDR3 has 11 amino acids. V was pared by 3 bases and J by 14 bases, with 10 bases between. Germline CDR1 MDHEN, CDR2 SYDVKM. The specimen was CD8+ T cells from peripheral blood mononuclear cells, collected after pregnancy. The TCR originated in a female donor with multiple sclerosis, enrolled in a pregnancy study. The rearrangement links TRBV28 to TRBJ1-4, with D uncertain. CDR3 sequence (DNA): TGTGCCAGCAGTTTCCCAGGCCACCTGTTTTTT. Translating gives CASSFPGHLFF.